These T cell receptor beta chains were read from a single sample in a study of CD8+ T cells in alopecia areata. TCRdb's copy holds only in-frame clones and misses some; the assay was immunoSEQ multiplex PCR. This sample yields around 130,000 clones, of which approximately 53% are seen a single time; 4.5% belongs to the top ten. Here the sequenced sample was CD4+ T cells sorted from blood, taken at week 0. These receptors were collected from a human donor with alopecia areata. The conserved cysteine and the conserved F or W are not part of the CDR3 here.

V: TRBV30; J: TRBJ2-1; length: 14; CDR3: AWSDSASGRWNEQF
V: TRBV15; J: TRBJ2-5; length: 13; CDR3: ATSRGTLYQETQY
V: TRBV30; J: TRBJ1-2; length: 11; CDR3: AWRTDSAGGYT
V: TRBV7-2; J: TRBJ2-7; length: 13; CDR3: ASSLQSRGPYEQY
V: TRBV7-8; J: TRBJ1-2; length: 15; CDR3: ASMLNPRTGGGYGYT
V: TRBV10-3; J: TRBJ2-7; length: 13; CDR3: AISEFRDRGYEQY
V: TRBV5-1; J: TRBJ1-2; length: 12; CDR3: ASSLRTASYGYT
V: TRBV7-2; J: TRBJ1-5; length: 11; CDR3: ASSSSINQPQH
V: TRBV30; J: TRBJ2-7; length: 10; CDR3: AWSDDPYEQY
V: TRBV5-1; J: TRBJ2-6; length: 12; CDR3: ASLSTSGANVLT
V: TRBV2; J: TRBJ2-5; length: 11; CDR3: ASTPEYQETQY
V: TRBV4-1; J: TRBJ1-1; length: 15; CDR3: ASSQEGPPGQLTEAF
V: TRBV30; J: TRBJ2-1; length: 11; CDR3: AWSVGLDNEQF